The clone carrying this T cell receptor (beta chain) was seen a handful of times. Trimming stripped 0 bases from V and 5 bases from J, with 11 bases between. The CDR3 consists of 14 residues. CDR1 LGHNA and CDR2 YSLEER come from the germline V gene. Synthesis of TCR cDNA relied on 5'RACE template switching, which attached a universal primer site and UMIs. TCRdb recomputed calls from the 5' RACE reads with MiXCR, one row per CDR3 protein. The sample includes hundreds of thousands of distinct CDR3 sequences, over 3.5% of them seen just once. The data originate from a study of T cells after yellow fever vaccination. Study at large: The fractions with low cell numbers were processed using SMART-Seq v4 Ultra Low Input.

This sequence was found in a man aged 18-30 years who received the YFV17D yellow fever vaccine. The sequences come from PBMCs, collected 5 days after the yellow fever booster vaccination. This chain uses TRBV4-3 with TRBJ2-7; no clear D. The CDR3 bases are TGCGCCAGCAGCCAAGATATTGGGCCAGACGAGCAGTACTTC. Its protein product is CASSQDIGPDEQYF.